This entry describes one T cell receptor (beta chain). This sample is part of a study of blood T cell repertoires in COVID-19. The wider study: Sites across the United States, Italy and Spain contributed samples from acute and convalescent COVID-19.

V shed 2 bases and J shed 10 bases, with 6 bases lying between them. The CDR3 consists of 11 residues. Germline V gene lookup returns CDR1 MDHEN and CDR2 SYDVKM. Per the original data handling: Estimation of nucleated cell counts relied on the amplification of reference gene primers. Data came from immunoSEQ multiplex PCR; TCRdb stores just in-frame clones and leaves some out. For V, J and clone size, that table is used; D and trimming come from the DNA. The sample records 200,000 to 250,000 clones, around 80% being singletons. J is TRBJ2-1 and V is TRBV28; D call uncertain. The sequenced sample was peripheral blood. The receptor was derived from a human donor in a cohort sampled during active COVID-19. CDR3 coding DNA: TGTGCCAGCAGTTTACGCGAAGAGCAGTTCTTC. Translating it yields CASSLREEQFF.